This T cell receptor beta chain comes out of a study of graft-versus-host responses after intestinal transplantation. This table comes from immunoSEQ multiplex PCR, and its TCRdb copy is limited to in-frame clones, with some not included. The table has about 89,000 clones, about 93% seen once. Regarding this clone: Its specificity is not known.

The sample here was unstimulated CD8+ T cells sorted from spleen or lymph node cells, taken before intestinal transplant. The source is a human donor who received an intestinal transplant.

In nucleotides, the CDR3 is TGTGCCAGCAGCGGGGGACTAGCGGGAGAGACCCAGTACTTC. Encoded protein: CASSGGLAGETQYF. This chain joins TRBV7-7 and TRBJ2-5, with 12 nucleotides matching TRBD2. With V trimmed by 5 bases and J by 4 bases, 2 bases remained unmatched. This CDR3 region has 14 residues. The germline V gene has CDR1 SSHAT and CDR2 FNYEAQ (reference sequence).